This record concerns one T cell receptor beta chain sequence. The entry originates in a study of blood T cell repertoires in COVID-19. At the level of the study: Collection of acute and convalescent COVID-19 samples took place in the United States, Italy and Spain. PBMCs, B-cell-depleted T cells, or T cells were the source of the cDNA or gDNA that made up the material.

Measured with immunoSEQ multiplex PCR; TCRdb has only the in-frame clones, and not every one. The sample shows under 200,000 clones, 90% of them seen only once. The specimen sequenced was peripheral blood. The source is a man aged 45-65 years with acute or convalescent COVID-19.

The CDR3 here is CASSLVLASIQYF. The DNA for the CDR3 is TGTGCCAGCAGCTTAGTCCTAGCGAGTATTCAGTACTTC. This chain connects TRBV11-2 to TRBJ2-4, with D possibly TRBD2 on 6 matching bases. The CDR3 contains 13 residues. Germline lookup yields CDR1 SGHAT and CDR2 FQNNGV. Trimming stripped 1 base from V and 10 bases from J, with 11 bases between.